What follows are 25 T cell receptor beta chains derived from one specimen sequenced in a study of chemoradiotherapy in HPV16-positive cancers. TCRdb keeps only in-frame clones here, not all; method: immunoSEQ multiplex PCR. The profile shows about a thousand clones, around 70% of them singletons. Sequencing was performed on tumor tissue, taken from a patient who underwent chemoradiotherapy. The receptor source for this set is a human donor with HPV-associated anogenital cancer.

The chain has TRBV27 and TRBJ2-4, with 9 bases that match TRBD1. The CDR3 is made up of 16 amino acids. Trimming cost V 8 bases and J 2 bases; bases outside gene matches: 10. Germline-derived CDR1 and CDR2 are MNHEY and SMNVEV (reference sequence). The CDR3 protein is CASGIPTGGTKNIQYF. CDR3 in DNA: TGTGCCAGCGGGATCCCAACAGGGGGCACCAAAAACATTCAGTACTTC.

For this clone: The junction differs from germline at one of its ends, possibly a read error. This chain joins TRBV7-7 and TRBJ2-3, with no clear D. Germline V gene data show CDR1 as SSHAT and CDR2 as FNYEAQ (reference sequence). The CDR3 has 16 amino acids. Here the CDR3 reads CASSPGEDPSTDTQYF. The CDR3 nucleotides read TGTGCTAGCAGCCCTGGAGAGGATCCTAGCACAGATACGCAGTATTTT.

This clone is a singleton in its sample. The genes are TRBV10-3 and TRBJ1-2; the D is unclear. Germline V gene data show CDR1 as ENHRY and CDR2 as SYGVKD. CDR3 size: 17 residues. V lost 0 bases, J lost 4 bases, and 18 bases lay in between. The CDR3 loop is CAISESQAQGRLYGYTF. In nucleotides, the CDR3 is TGTGCCATCAGTGAGTCCCAAGCACAAGGACGGCTCTATGGCTACACCTTC.

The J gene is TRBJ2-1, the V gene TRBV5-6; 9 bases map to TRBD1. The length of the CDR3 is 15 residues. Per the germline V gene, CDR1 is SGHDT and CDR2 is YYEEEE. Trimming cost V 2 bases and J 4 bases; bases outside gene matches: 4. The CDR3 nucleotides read TGTGCCAGCAGCTTACCGGGACAGGGTTACAATGAGCAGTTCTTC. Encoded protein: CASSLPGQGYNEQFF.

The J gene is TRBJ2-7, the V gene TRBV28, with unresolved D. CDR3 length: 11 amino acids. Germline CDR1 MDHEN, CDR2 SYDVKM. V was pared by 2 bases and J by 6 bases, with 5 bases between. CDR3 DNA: TGTGCCAGCAGTTTAGGGCGCGAGCAGTACTTC. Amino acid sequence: CASSLGREQYF.

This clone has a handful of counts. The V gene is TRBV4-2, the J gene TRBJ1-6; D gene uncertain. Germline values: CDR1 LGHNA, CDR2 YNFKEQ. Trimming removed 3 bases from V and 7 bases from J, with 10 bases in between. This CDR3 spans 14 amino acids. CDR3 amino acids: CASSQVTGNSPLHF. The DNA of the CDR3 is TGTGCCAGCAGCCAGGTTACCGGGAATTCACCCCTCCACTTT.

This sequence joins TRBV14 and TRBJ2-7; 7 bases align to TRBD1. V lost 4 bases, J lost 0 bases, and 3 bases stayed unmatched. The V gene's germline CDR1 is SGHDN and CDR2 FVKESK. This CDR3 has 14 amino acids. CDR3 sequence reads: CASSPTGFSYEQYF. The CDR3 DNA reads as TGTGCCAGCAGCCCGACAGGGTTCTCCTACGAGCAGTACTTC. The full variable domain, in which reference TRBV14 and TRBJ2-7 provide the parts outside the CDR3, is EAGVTQFPSHSVIEKGQTVTLRCDPISGHDNLYWYRRVMGKEIKFLLHFVKESKQDESGMPNNRFLAERTGGTYSTLKVQPAELEDSGVYFCASSPTGFSYEQYFGPGTRLTVT.

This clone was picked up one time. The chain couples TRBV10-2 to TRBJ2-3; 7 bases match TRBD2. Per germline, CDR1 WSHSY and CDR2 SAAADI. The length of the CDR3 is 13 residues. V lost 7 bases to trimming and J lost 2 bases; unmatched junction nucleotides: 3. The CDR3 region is CASKGLNTDTQYF. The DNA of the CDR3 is TGCGCCAGCAAGGGACTAAACACAGATACGCAGTATTTT.

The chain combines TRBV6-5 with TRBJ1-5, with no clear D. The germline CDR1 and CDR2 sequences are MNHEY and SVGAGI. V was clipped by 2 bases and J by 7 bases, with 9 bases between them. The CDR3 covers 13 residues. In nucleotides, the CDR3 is TGTGCCAGCAGTTACAGACGGGGACAGCCCCAGCATTTT. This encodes CASSYRRGQPQHF.

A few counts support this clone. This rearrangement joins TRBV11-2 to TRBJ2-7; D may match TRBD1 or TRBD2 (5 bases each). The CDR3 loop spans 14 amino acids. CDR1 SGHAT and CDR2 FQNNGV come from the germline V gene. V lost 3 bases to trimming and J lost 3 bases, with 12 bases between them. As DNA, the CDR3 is TGTGCCAGCAGCTTCGGGACGGAAAACTACGAGCAGTACTTC. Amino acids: CASSFGTENYEQYF.

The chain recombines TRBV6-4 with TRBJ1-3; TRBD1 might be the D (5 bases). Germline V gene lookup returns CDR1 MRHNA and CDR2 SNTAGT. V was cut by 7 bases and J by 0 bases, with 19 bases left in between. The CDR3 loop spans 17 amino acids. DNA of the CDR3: TGTGCCAGCACCCAGGTTGCATCGGGGGACTCTGGAAACACCATATATTTT. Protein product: CASTQVASGDSGNTIYF.

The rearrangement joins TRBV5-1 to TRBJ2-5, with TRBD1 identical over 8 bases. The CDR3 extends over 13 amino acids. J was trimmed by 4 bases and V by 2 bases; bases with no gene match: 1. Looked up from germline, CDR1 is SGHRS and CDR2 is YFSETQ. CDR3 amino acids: CASSFGQGETQYF. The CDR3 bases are TGCGCCAGCAGCTTCGGACAGGGAGAGACCCAGTACTTC. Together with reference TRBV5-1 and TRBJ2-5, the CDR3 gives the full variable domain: KAGVTQTPRYLIKTRGQQVTLSCSPISGHRSVSWYQQTPGQGLQFLFEYFSETQRNKGNFPGRFSGRQFSNSRSEMNVSTLELGDSALYLCASSFGQGETQYFGPGTRLLVL.

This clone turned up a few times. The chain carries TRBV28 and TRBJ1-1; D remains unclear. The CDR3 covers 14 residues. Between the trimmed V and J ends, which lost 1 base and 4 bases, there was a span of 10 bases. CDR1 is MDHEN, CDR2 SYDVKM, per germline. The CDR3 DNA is TGTGCCAGCAGTTTATTCTCTGTTGGCACTGAAGCTTTCTTT. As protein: CASSLFSVGTEAFF.

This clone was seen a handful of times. This CDR3 is CASSPLGGVIDEQFF. The CDR3 bases are TGTGCCAGCTCACCTTTGGGGGGCGTTATCGATGAGCAGTTCTTC. The chain couples TRBV18 to TRBJ2-1, with D possibly being TRBD1 or TRBD2 (6 bases each). The CDR3 contains 15 residues. CDR1 and CDR2 (germline): KGHSH, LQKENI. Trimming shortened V by 3 bases and J by 8 bases, and 17 bases separated the two germline ends.

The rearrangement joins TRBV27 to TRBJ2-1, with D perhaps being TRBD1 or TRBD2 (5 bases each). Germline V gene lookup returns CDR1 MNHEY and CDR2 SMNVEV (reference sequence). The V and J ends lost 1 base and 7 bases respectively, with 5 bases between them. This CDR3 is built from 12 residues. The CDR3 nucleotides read TGTGCCAGCAGTTTATGGGGGAATGAGCAGTTCTTC. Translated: CASSLWGNEQFF.

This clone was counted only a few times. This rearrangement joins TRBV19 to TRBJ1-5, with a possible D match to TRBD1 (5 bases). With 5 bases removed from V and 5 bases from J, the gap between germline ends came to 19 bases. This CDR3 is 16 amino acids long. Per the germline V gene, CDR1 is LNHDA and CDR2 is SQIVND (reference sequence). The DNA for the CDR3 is TGTGCCAGTAGTGAGAAGACCCCATGGGGACATCAGCCCCAGCATTTT. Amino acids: CASSEKTPWGHQPQHF.

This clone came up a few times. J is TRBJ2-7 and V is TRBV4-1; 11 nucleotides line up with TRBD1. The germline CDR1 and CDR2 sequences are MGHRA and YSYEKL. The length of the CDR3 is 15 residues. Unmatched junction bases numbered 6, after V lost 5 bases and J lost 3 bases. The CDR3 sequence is CASSESGQGVYEQYF. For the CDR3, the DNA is TGCGCCAGCAGCGAATCGGGACAGGGGGTCTACGAGCAGTACTTC.

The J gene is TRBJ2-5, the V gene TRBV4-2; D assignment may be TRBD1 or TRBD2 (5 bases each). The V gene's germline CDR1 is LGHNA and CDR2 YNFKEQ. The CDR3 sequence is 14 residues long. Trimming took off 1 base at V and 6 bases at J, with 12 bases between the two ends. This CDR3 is CASSQGGSLQTQYF. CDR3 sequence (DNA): TGTGCCAGCAGCCAAGGGGGGAGCTTACAGACCCAGTACTTC.

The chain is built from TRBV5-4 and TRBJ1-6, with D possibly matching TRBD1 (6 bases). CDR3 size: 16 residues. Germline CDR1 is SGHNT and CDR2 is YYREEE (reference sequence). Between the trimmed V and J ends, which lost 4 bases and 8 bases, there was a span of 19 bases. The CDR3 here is CASSRGGGSGDSPLHF. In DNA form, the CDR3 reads TGTGCCAGCAGCCGGGGAGGGGGGAGCGGCGATTCACCCCTCCACTTT.

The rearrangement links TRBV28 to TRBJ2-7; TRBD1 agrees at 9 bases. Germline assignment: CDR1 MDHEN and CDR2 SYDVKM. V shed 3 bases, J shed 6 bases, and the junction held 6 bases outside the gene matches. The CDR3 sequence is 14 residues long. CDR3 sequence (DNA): TGTGCCAGCAGTTTTGACAGGGGGATCGGCGAGCAGTACTTC. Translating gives CASSFDRGIGEQYF.

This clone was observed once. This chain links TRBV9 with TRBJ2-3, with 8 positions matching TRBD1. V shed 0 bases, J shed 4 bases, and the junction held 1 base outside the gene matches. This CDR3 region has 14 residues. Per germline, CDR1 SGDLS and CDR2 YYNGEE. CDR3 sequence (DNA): TGTGCCAGCAGCGTAGGGGGACAGGCAGATACGCAGTATTTT. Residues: CASSVGGQADTQYF.

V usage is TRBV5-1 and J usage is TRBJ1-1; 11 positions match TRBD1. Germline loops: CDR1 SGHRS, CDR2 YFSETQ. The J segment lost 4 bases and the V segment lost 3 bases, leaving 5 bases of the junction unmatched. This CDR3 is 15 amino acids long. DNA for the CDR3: TGCGCCAGCAGCTCCCCGGGACAGGGGGTCACTGAAGCTTTCTTT. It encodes CASSSPGQGVTEAFF.

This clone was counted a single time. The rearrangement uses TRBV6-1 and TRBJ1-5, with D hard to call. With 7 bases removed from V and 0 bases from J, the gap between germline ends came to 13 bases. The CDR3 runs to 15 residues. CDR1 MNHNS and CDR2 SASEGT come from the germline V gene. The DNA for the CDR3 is TGTGCCAGCACCCCAGGACGGACTAGCAATCAGCCCCAGCATTTT. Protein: CASTPGRTSNQPQHF.

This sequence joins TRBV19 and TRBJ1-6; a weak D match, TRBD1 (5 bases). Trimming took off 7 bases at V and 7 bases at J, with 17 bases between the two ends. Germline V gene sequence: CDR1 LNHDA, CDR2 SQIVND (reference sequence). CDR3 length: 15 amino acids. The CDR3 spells CASTMGPGTNSPLHF. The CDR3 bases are TGTGCCAGTACCATGGGACCAGGGACCAATTCACCCCTCCACTTT.

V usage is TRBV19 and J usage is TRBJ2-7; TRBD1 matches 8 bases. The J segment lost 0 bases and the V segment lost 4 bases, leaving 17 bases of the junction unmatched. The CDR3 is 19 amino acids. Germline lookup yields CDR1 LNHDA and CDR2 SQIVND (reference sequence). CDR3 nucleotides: TGTGCCAGTAGTACAGGGGCCGTATTCCAGGGGGCCAGCTCCTACGAGCAGTACTTC. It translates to CASSTGAVFQGASSYEQYF.